Reported below is one T cell receptor beta chain. These data originate in a study of blood T cell repertoires in COVID-19. Study-level background: Samples taken during acute and convalescent COVID-19 were collected in the United States, Italy and Spain. Nucleic acid was either cDNA or gDNA, and it came from T cells, B-cell-depleted T cells, or PBMCs.

Here immunoSEQ multiplex PCR was the method, and the copy in TCRdb shows in-frame clones only, minus some. The sample includes a few hundred thousand clones, approximately 88% of them seen just once. The junction had 5 bases not matched to a gene; V was cut back by 5 bases and J by 5 bases. The CDR3 length is 14 residues. Germline V lookup: CDR1 SGHTA, CDR2 FQGTGA. The chain uses TRBV7-3 and TRBJ1-1, with 10 bases fitting TRBD1. Sequenced sample: peripheral blood. The clonotype originates from a woman in her 30s who had recovered from COVID-19. The CDR3 DNA follows: TGTGCCAGCAGCCCCGACAGGGGGCGTACTGAAGCTTTCTTT. Translation: CASSPDRGRTEAFF.